The next 24 T cell receptor beta chains were all read from a single sample in a study of cytomegalovirus exposure and HLA in healthy donors. The PCR had 60 Vbeta and 13 Jbeta primers. The data were produced by immunoSEQ multiplex PCR, yet TCRdb's version contains in-frame clones alone and is incomplete. Of some 140,000 clones in the sample, around three quarters were seen once. The specimen was PBMCs. These TCRs come from a man aged 18 to 29 in good health and CMV-seronegative.

This rearrangement joins TRBV25-1 to TRBJ1-2; no definite D call. CDR1 is MGHDK, CDR2 SYGVNS, per germline. This CDR3 has 12 residues. Deletions cut 5 bases from V and 8 bases from J, with 12 bases between. The CDR3 here is CASSPRVGGYTF. The CDR3 nucleotides read TGTGCCAGCAGTCCTCGGGTAGGCGGCTACACCTTC.

J is TRBJ1-2 and V is TRBV4-3; 9 bases map to TRBD1. The germline CDR1 and CDR2 sequences are LGHNA and YSLEER. This CDR3 is 15 amino acids long. V dropped 0 bases and J dropped 4; count of bases not matched to a gene: 3. CDR3 coding DNA: TGCGCCAGCAGCCAAGAGGGACAGGGCGCCTATGGCTACACCTTC. Encoded protein: CASSQEGQGAYGYTF.

The genes are TRBV2 and TRBJ1-5; perhaps TRBD1 as D (5 bases). The V gene lost 1 base and the J gene lost 0 bases, with 7 bases spanning the gap. From germline, CDR1 is SNHLY and CDR2 FYNNEI. The CDR3 sequence is 15 residues long. CDR3 DNA: TGTGCCAGCAGTGAAGAGACAGTTAGCAATCAGCCCCAGCATTTT. Translation: CASSEETVSNQPQHF.

The chain recombines TRBV15 with TRBJ2-4; TRBD1 might be the D (5 bases). Germline CDR1 reads LNHNV; CDR2 reads YYDKDF (reference sequence). The CDR3 extends over 13 amino acids. V shed 3 bases and J shed 9 bases, with 12 bases lying between them. For the CDR3, the DNA is TGTGCCACCAGCAGGGAGCCAGGGTTCATTCAGTACTTC. Protein: CATSREPGFIQYF.

The chain has TRBV28 and TRBJ1-2, with a weak D call TRBD1 (6 bases). The CDR3 covers 13 residues. Trimming stripped 6 bases from V and 4 bases from J, with 12 bases between. Germline V gives CDR1 MDHEN, CDR2 SYDVKM. CDR3 residues: CASRQGHSYGYTF. The CDR3 DNA reads as TGTGCCAGCAGGCAGGGACACTCCTATGGCTACACCTTC.

This clone showed up just once. This chain links TRBV20-1 with TRBJ1-1; D is unresolved. The CDR3 extends over 11 amino acids. The germline CDR1 and CDR2 sequences are DFQATT and SNEGSKA (reference sequence). Trimming took off 7 bases at V and 7 bases at J, with 13 bases between the two ends. CDR3 DNA: TGCAGTGGGTTGGTTCAGTTTGAAGCTTTCTTT. Its translation is CSGLVQFEAFF.

This clone was counted only a few times. The chain links TRBV7-9 to TRBJ1-1; no clear D. Germline V gene lookup returns CDR1 SEHNR and CDR2 FQNEAQ (reference sequence). Trimming took 6 bases from V and 1 from J, leaving 6 bases between them. This CDR3 has 12 residues. Here the CDR3 reads CASRRGNTEAFF. DNA of the CDR3: TGTGCCAGCAGGCGTGGGAACACTGAAGCTTTCTTT.

Here the CDR3 reads CAWRPEGHSNQPQHF. CDR3 in DNA: TGTGCCTGGAGACCAGAGGGACATAGCAATCAGCCCCAGCATTTT. The chain couples TRBV30 to TRBJ1-5, with a possible D match to TRBD1 (6 bases). The CDR3 totals 15 residues. The V end lost 3 bases, the J end lost 0 bases, and 12 bases lay between the germline ends. Germline assignment: CDR1 GTSNPN and CDR2 SVGIG (reference sequence).

In its sample, this clone was seen a few times. The gene calls are TRBV27 and TRBJ1-1; D gene uncertain. Trimming took off 6 bases at V and 2 bases at J, with 10 bases between the two ends. CDR3 size: 13 residues. CDR1 is MNHEY, CDR2 SMNVEV, per germline (reference sequence). CDR3 loop: CASSPNRNTEAFF. In nucleotides, the CDR3 is TGTGCCAGCAGCCCAAATAGAAACACTGAAGCTTTCTTT.

The chain couples TRBV2 to TRBJ2-2, with 8 nucleotides matching TRBD1. CDR1 SNHLY and CDR2 FYNNEI come from the germline V gene. This CDR3 is 14 amino acids long. The V gene end was trimmed by 6 bases and the J gene end by 5 bases; junction bases not matched to a gene: 5. This CDR3 reads CASSLQGETGELFF. The CDR3 region has the DNA TGTGCCAGCAGCTTACAGGGGGAAACCGGGGAGCTGTTTTTT.

This chain joins TRBV29-1 and TRBJ1-5, with D possibly TRBD1 on 5 matching bases. The V gene lost 4 bases and the J gene lost 2 bases, with 9 bases spanning the gap. CDR3 length: 13 residues. The germline V gene has CDR1 SQVTM and CDR2 ANQGSEA. The DNA for the CDR3 is TGCAGCGTTGGCAGGGAAGGCAATCAGCCCCAGCATTTT. It encodes CSVGREGNQPQHF.

V and J are TRBV5-5 and TRBJ2-5; TRBD2 matches at 7 bases. The trim removed 6 bases at V and 5 bases at J, leaving 16 bases unmatched. The CDR3 is made up of 16 amino acids. The germline CDR1 and CDR2 sequences are SGHKS and YYEKEE (reference sequence). CDR3 bases: TGTGCCAGCACTCTTCTGGGGAGGGTGTCGGAGGAGACCCAGTACTTC. This translates into CASTLLGRVSEETQYF.

This chain links TRBV7-2 with TRBJ2-3; 7 nucleotides line up with TRBD2. With 5 bases clipped from V and 3 bases from J, the junction kept 11 bases outside the gene matches. This CDR3 contains 16 residues. The germline V gene encodes CDR1 SGHTA and CDR2 FQGNSA. In DNA form, the CDR3 reads TGTGCCAGCAGCCCTGCGGGGGTGGGGTTGACAGATACGCAGTATTTT. It codes for CASSPAGVGLTDTQYF.

This chain uses TRBV5-4 with TRBJ1-2; perhaps TRBD1 as D (5 bases). CDR3 length: 19 amino acids. Trimming cost V 0 bases and J 3 bases, with 24 bases left between them. CDR1 and CDR2 from the germline V gene are SGHNT and YYREEE (reference sequence). CDR3 bases: TGTGCCAGCAGCTTGGGGGGTAGAGGCCCCGCGGGGGGGGACTATGGCTACACCTTC. Its protein is CASSLGGRGPAGGDYGYTF.

This clone is a singleton in its sample. The chain combines TRBV6-6 with TRBJ1-5; tentative D call: TRBD1 (5 bases). CDR3 length equals 14 residues. V shed 7 bases and J shed 3 bases, with 13 bases lying between them. Germline V lookup: CDR1 MNHNY, CDR2 SVGAGI (reference sequence). CDR3 sequence (DNA): TGTGCCAGCATTTCTGGGGGGGACAATCAGCCCCAGCATTTT. Residues: CASISGGDNQPQHF.

The chain joins TRBV7-9 to TRBJ2-1, with 15 bases lining up with TRBD2. The CDR3 extends over 17 amino acids. Germline trimming cut 5 bases from V and 6 bases from J; bases unmatched to any gene: 8. CDR1 and CDR2 from the germline V gene are SEHNR and FQNEAQ (reference sequence). The CDR3: CASSLRTSGGASNEQFF. CDR3 coding DNA: TGTGCCAGCAGCCTAAGGACTAGCGGGGGGGCGAGCAATGAGCAGTTCTTC.

In its sample, this clone was seen a few times. This chain joins TRBV4-3 and TRBJ1-6; D uncertain. The ends were cut back, 2 bases at V and 10 bases at J, with 9 bases in the middle. Germline V gives CDR1 LGHNA, CDR2 YSLEER. The CDR3 contains 13 residues. The CDR3, as DNA: TGCGCCAGCAGCCAACGAAGAGAGTCACCCCTCCACTTT. Amino acid sequence: CASSQRRESPLHF.

This chain uses TRBV11-2 with TRBJ1-6; a possible D gene is TRBD1 (5 bases). The CDR3 contains 16 residues. V was cut by 3 bases and J by 7 bases, with 16 bases left in between. Germline assignment: CDR1 SGHAT and CDR2 FQNNGV. CDR3 nucleotides: TGTGCCAGCAGCTTCGGTGCCGGGCAGGGAAATTCACCCCTCCACTTT. Its translation is CASSFGAGQGNSPLHF.

This clone came up once. The genes are TRBV15 and TRBJ2-1; the D gene is possibly TRBD1 (5 bases). CDR1 LNHNV and CDR2 YYDKDF come from the germline V gene (reference sequence). The V end lost 5 bases, the J end lost 7 bases, and 18 bases lay between the germline ends. This CDR3 is built from 15 residues. The CDR3 bases are TGTGCCACCAGCTCTGCTCCGGCCCAGGGTAATGAGCAGTTCTTC. Residues: CATSSAPAQGNEQFF. The full variable domain, with the rest looked up from reference TRBV15 and TRBJ2-1, is DAMVIQNPRYQVTQFGKPVTLSCSQTLNHNVMYWYQQKSSQAPKLLFHYYDKDFNNEADTPDNFQSRRPNTSFCFLDIRSPGLGDTAMYLCATSSAPAQGNEQFFGPGTRLTVL.

The chain employs TRBV29-1 and TRBJ2-5; D possibly corresponds to TRBD2 (6 bases). The CDR3 length is 16 residues. The ends were cut back, 5 bases at V and 1 base at J, with 20 bases in the middle. Germline V CDR1 and CDR2: SQVTM, ANQGSEA. The CDR3 DNA follows: TGCAGCGTTCGAGGGTTGGAGGGGCCACTCCAAGAGACCCAGTACTTC. The encoded protein is CSVRGLEGPLQETQYF.

This chain joins TRBV11-2 and TRBJ1-3, with TRBD1 matching 7 bases. Germline assignment: CDR1 SGHAT and CDR2 FQNNGV. The V and J ends lost 6 bases and 3 bases, in that order; junction bases with no gene match: 8. The CDR3 is made up of 15 amino acids. The CDR3 coding sequence is TGTGCCAGCAGTCAAACAGGGGTATATGGAAACACCATATATTTT. It encodes CASSQTGVYGNTIYF.

V is TRBV29-1 and J is TRBJ2-7; D is perhaps TRBD1 (5 bases). Per germline, CDR1 SQVTM and CDR2 ANQGSEA. The CDR3 covers 12 residues. Trimming stripped 3 bases from V and 5 bases from J, with 11 bases between. CDR3 loop: CSVEGQGNEQYF. CDR3 DNA sequence: TGCAGCGTTGAGGGGCAGGGTAACGAGCAGTACTTC.

The rearrangement links TRBV5-1 to TRBJ1-6; TRBD1 matches at 7 bases. V gave up 2 bases and J gave up 14 bases; unmatched junction bases: 7. Germline lookup yields CDR1 SGHRS and CDR2 YFSETQ. The CDR3 is 13 amino acids. The CDR3 sequence: CASSLEQGSALHF. The CDR3 bases are TGCGCCAGCAGCTTAGAACAGGGGAGTGCCCTCCACTTT.

V and J are TRBV29-1 and TRBJ2-3, with a possible D match to TRBD1 (5 bases). Germline V gene lookup returns CDR1 SQVTM and CDR2 ANQGSEA. The V end was cut by 7 bases, the J end by 2 bases, with 13 bases between. CDR3 size: 13 residues. CDR3 bases: TGCAGCGCTCGACAGTCCTTCACAGATACGCAGTATTTT. Amino acid sequence: CSARQSFTDTQYF.